What follows are 24 T cell receptor beta chains derived from one specimen sequenced in a study of beta chain features in type 1 diabetes. Antigens for these TCRs are unknown. Study-level findings and limits: People with Type 1 diabetes carried modestly yet significantly shorter TCRB CDR3s in all four CD4+ subsets.

Every bit of the isolated RNA underwent reverse transcription, so sequencing read expressed TCRB transcripts. Assay used: immunoSEQ multiplex PCR; TCRdb lists only in-frame clones, some missing. The sample contains about 640,000 clones, around 12% of which appear only once. The specimen was naive CD4+ T cells from blood. All receptors come from a man in his thirties or forties with type 1 diabetes.

This clone was seen a few times. The chain couples TRBV9 to TRBJ1-3; D not certain. CDR1 SGDLS and CDR2 YYNGEE come from the germline V gene. The CDR3 runs 15 residues. Trimming removed 4 bases from V and 9 bases from J, with 20 bases in between. The CDR3 protein is CASSFESEAVGTIYF. The CDR3 nucleotides read TGTGCCAGCAGCTTTGAGAGTGAGGCGGTAGGCACCATATATTTT.

This clone was detected a few times. CDR3: CAWTFSPTGELFF. CDR3 bases: TGTGCCTGGACCTTCTCGCCCACCGGGGAGCTGTTTTTT. The V gene is TRBV30, the J gene TRBJ2-2; no clear D gene. This CDR3 has 13 residues. Trimming removed 4 bases from V and 4 bases from J, with 10 bases in between. Per the germline V gene, CDR1 is GTSNPN and CDR2 is SVGIG (reference sequence).

The V gene is TRBV13, the J gene TRBJ1-3; no firm D call. CDR1 and CDR2 (germline): PRHDT, FYEKMQ (reference sequence). V was shortened by 2 bases and J by 4 bases, with 15 bases between the two germline ends. The CDR3 covers 16 residues. The CDR3 loop is CASSLKLGLVGNTIYF. The CDR3 DNA is TGTGCCAGCAGCTTAAAACTCGGGCTTGTGGGAAACACCATATATTTT.

In its sample, this clone was seen a few times. V is TRBV5-4 and J is TRBJ2-5; D may be TRBD2 (6 bases). This CDR3 is built from 17 residues. V lost 4 bases, J lost 3 bases, and 22 bases lay in between. Germline assignment: CDR1 SGHNT and CDR2 YYREEE (reference sequence). The CDR3 reads CASSTNTGRGNKETQYF. Here the CDR3 DNA reads TGTGCCAGCAGCACGAACACCGGGCGGGGCAACAAAGAGACCCAGTACTTC.

Comments on this clone: This sample includes further DNA sequences coding for the same CDR3. The genes are TRBV30 and TRBJ2-5; D is unclear. The CDR3 spans 13 residues. V gave up 0 bases and J gave up 4 bases, with 9 bases separating them. Germline loops: CDR1 GTSNPN, CDR2 SVGIG (reference sequence). CDR3 DNA: TGTGCCTGGAGTGTACTTGGTGGAGAGACCCAGTACTTC. It encodes CAWSVLGGETQYF.

This clone was seen more than once but under ten times. The rearrangement uses TRBV13 and TRBJ2-5; D unclear. The CDR3 loop spans 13 amino acids. Per germline, CDR1 PRHDT and CDR2 FYEKMQ (reference sequence). V lost 4 bases and J 5 bases, leaving 11 bases between the germline ends. The CDR3: CASSSTMGETQYF. CDR3 in DNA: TGTGCCAGCAGCTCAACTATGGGGGAGACCCAGTACTTC.

This clone came up a few times. This chain uses TRBV25-1 with TRBJ1-3; 8 bases are a match to TRBD1. CDR1 is MGHDK and CDR2 is SYGVNS in the germline V gene. V lost 1 base to trimming and J lost 8 bases; unmatched junction nucleotides: 7. CDR3 size: 15 residues. CDR3 protein: CASSEFVRGRDTIYF. DNA of the CDR3: TGTGCCAGCAGTGAATTTGTCAGGGGGCGAGACACCATATATTTT.

This clone was detected a few times. This rearrangement joins TRBV28 to TRBJ2-5; TRBD2 matches at 12 bases. With 7 bases clipped from V and 2 bases from J, the junction kept 2 bases outside the gene matches. Germline assignment: CDR1 MDHEN and CDR2 SYDVKM. This CDR3 has 14 residues. The CDR3 coding sequence is TGTGCCAGCAAACTAGCGGGGGGACAAGAGACCCAGTACTTC. This gives the protein CASKLAGGQETQYF.

V and J are TRBV30 and TRBJ2-2; D is perhaps TRBD1 (5 bases). The CDR3 covers 15 residues. The V gene's germline CDR1 is GTSNPN and CDR2 SVGIG (reference sequence). The V gene lost 3 bases and the J gene lost 1 base, with 12 bases spanning the gap. CDR3 nucleotides: TGTGCCTGGAGGGACCCCGACAGGAACACCGGGGAGCTGTTTTTT. It translates to CAWRDPDRNTGELFF.

This clone appeared a few times. The rearrangement uses TRBV7-3 and TRBJ1-2, with D tentatively TRBD1 (6 bases). Trimming removed 5 bases at V and 3 bases at J, with 13 bases between. The CDR3 extends over 14 amino acids. The germline V gene encodes CDR1 SGHTA and CDR2 FQGTGA. The CDR3 protein is CASSRPTGDYGYTF. The CDR3 DNA reads TGTGCCAGCAGCCGACCGACAGGTGACTATGGCTACACCTTC.

With regard to this clone: The same CDR3 is also encoded by other DNA sequences in this sample. The chain has TRBV10-3 and TRBJ1-5; tentative D call: TRBD1 (5 bases). Trimming pared 2 bases from V and 7 bases from J, leaving 9 bases between. The CDR3 runs 13 residues. The germline CDR1 and CDR2 sequences are ENHRY and SYGVKD. The CDR3 DNA is TGTGCCATCAGTGAGGGGGGGAACCAGCCCCAGCATTTT. Amino acids: CAISEGGNQPQHF.

In this sample, this clone turned up a few times. The rearrangement links TRBV10-3 to TRBJ2-1; 9 bases map to TRBD2. This CDR3 has 14 amino acids. The trim removed 4 bases at V and 7 bases at J, leaving 5 bases unmatched. Germline V gene sequence: CDR1 ENHRY, CDR2 SYGVKD. The CDR3 region is CAISGASGDNEQFF. The CDR3 coding sequence is TGTGCCATCAGTGGCGCTAGCGGGGATAATGAGCAGTTCTTC.

The chain combines TRBV4-1 with TRBJ2-5; D is unresolved. CDR3 length equals 16 residues. The germline CDR1 and CDR2 sequences are MGHRA and YSYEKL. Trimming took 0 bases from V and 5 from J, leaving 16 bases between them. The CDR3 protein is CASSQEVGRPGETQYF. The CDR3 nucleotides read TGCGCCAGCAGCCAAGAGGTTGGGCGGCCTGGGGAGACCCAGTACTTC.

This clone was counted a few times. The rearrangement joins TRBV5-1 to TRBJ2-3, with D maybe TRBD2 (5 bases). This CDR3 is 17 amino acids long. Germline V lookup: CDR1 SGHRS, CDR2 YFSETQ. V was pared by 0 bases and J by 0 bases, with 14 bases between. This CDR3 reads CASSLVEGRSSTDTQYF. The CDR3 nucleotides are TGCGCCAGCAGCTTGGTTGAGGGCAGGTCTAGCACAGATACGCAGTATTTT.

The chain has TRBV28 and TRBJ1-4, with 9 bases aligning to TRBD1. Germline CDR1 is MDHEN and CDR2 is SYDVKM. The CDR3 runs to 15 residues. V was clipped by 2 bases and J by 4 bases; unmatched bases: 2. The CDR3 coding sequence is TGTGCCAGCAGTTTAGTGACAGGGGGTAATGAAAAACTGTTTTTT. This encodes CASSLVTGGNEKLFF.

V is TRBV4-1 and J is TRBJ1-1; weak D call: TRBD1 (5 bases). V lost 4 bases to trimming and J lost 1 base, with 7 bases between them. The CDR3 length is 13 residues. Germline V gene lookup returns CDR1 MGHRA and CDR2 YSYEKL. CDR3 protein: CASSRDRNTEAFF. The CDR3 DNA is TGCGCCAGCAGCCGCGACAGGAACACTGAAGCTTTCTTT.

This chain links TRBV5-4 with TRBJ2-3; D not certain. V lost 1 base to trimming and J lost 0 bases, with 9 bases between them. Germline lookup yields CDR1 SGHNT and CDR2 YYREEE (reference sequence). This CDR3 is 15 amino acids long. This CDR3 reads CASSLISTSTDTQYF. As DNA, the CDR3 is TGTGCCAGCAGCTTGATCTCTACTAGCACAGATACGCAGTATTTT.

This clone was seen only a few times. The chain combines TRBV9 with TRBJ1-2; D is unclear. Germline CDR1 SGDLS, CDR2 YYNGEE. The ends were cut back, 0 bases at V and 4 bases at J, with 7 bases in the middle. The CDR3 has 13 residues. The CDR3 spells CASSVDGFYGYTF. Here the CDR3 DNA reads TGTGCCAGCAGCGTAGACGGGTTCTATGGCTACACCTTC.

The sample holds a few counts of this clone. The chain recombines TRBV7-2 with TRBJ1-5, with D perhaps TRBD1 (5 bases). Germline V gives CDR1 SGHTA, CDR2 FQGNSA. Trimming left V 5 bases short and J 7 bases short, with 12 bases between. This CDR3 contains 13 residues. CDR3 sequence: CASSHGTFQPQHF. CDR3 DNA sequence: TGTGCCAGCAGCCACGGGACGTTCCAGCCCCAGCATTTT.

The rearrangement uses TRBV7-2 and TRBJ2-7, with a possible D match to TRBD1 (6 bases). The V end lost 6 bases, the J end lost 5 bases, and 17 bases lay between the germline ends. Germline CDR1 SGHTA, CDR2 FQGNSA. This CDR3 spans 14 amino acids. The CDR3 reads CASRPGTLPHEQYF. The CDR3 DNA reads as TGTGCCAGCAGACCCGGGACACTTCCCCACGAGCAGTACTTC.

The V gene is TRBV5-1, the J gene TRBJ2-3; either TRBD1 or TRBD2 may supply D (5 bases each). V lost 4 bases, J lost 4 bases, and 13 bases lay in between. CDR1 and CDR2 (germline): SGHRS, YFSETQ. The CDR3 contains 14 residues. The CDR3 region has the DNA TGCGCCAGCAGCCTGTCCCGGGGCGCAGATACGCAGTATTTT. Its protein is CASSLSRGADTQYF.

This clone has just a few counts. V usage is TRBV7-2 and J usage is TRBJ2-2, with D unresolved. V was trimmed by 3 bases and J by 13 bases, leaving 18 bases between them. Germline CDR1 reads SGHTA; CDR2 reads FQGNSA. CDR3 length: 14 amino acids. The CDR3 coding sequence is TGTGCCAGCAGCTTCGGCACCGTCCGGGTAGGGCTGTTTTTT. Amino acids: CASSFGTVRVGLFF.

In its sample, this clone was seen a few times. The V gene is TRBV7-8, the J gene TRBJ2-7, with 8 bases fitting TRBD1. V lost 5 bases and J lost 2; bases outside the gene matches: 8. Germline CDR1 is SGHVS and CDR2 is FQNEAQ. This CDR3 contains 15 residues. The CDR3 bases are TGTGCCAGCAGCCCTAGGGTGGGACAGGCCTACGAGCAGTACTTC. Translating gives CASSPRVGQAYEQYF.

This rearrangement joins TRBV7-9 to TRBJ2-5, with D tentatively TRBD2 (6 bases). Germline V gene data show CDR1 as SEHNR and CDR2 as FQNEAQ (reference sequence). Trimming took 5 bases from V and 4 from J, leaving 11 bases between them. The CDR3 extends over 13 amino acids. CDR3 region: CASSDRDLETQYF. The CDR3 coding sequence is TGTGCCAGCAGCGATCGGGACTTAGAGACCCAGTACTTC.